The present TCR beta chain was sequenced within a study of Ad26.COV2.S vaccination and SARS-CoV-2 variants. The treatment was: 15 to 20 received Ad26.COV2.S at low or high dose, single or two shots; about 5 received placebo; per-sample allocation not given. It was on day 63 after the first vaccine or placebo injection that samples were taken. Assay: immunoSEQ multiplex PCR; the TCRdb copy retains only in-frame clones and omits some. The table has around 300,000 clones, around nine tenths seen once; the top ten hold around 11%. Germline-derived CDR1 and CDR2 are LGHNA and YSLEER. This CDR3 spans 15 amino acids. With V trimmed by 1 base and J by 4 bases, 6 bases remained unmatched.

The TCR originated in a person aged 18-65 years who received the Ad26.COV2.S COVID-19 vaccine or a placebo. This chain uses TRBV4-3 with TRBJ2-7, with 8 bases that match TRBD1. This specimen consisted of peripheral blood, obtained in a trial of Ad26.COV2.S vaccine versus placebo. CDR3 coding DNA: TGCGCCAGCAGCCAAGTGTCAGGGGGCACGTACGAGCAGTACTTC. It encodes CASSQVSGGTYEQYF.